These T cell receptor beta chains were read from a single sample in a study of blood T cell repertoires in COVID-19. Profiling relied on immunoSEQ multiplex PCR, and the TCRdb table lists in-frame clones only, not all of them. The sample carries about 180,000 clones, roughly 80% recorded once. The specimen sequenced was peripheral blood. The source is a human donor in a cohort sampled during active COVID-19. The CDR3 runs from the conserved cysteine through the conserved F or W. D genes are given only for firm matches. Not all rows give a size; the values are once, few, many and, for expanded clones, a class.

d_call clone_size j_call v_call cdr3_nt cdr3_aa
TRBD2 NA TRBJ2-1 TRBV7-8 TGTGCCAGCAGCTTAGTACGGGGGGGGATCAATGAGCAGTTCTTC CASSLVRGGINEQFF
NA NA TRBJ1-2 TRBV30 TGTGTCGAGGGAGGGAATAACTATGGCTACACCTTC CVEGGNNYGYTF
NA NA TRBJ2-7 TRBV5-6 TGTGCCAGCAGCCCACCGGGTGACGATTACGAGCAGTACTTC CASSPPGDDYEQYF
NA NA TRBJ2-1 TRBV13 TGTGCCAGCAGCGTACAGACGAACGTTGACCTCGCCTACAATGAGCAGTTCTTC CASSVQTNVDLAYNEQFF
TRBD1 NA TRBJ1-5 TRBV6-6 TGTGCCAGCAGCCCGGGATTGGACAGGGGGAATCAGCCCCAGCATTTT CASSPGLDRGNQPQHF
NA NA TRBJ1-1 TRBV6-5 TGTGCCAGCAGTAAGGGGGGGACTGAAGCTTTCTTT CASSKGGTEAFF
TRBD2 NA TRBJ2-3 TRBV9 TGTGCCAGCAGCGTGAGCGGGGGGAGGACAGATACGCAGTATTTT CASSVSGGRTDTQYF
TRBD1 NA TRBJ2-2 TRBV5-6 TGTGCCAGCAGCTGGGACAGCTTAGGGGAGCTGTTTTTT CASSWDSLGELFF
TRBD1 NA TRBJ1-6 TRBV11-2 TGTGCCAGCAGCCTGGGACGGGTCGGGACAGGGGGGATCTATTCACCCCTCCACTTT CASSLGRVGTGGIYSPLHF
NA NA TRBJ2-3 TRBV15 TGTGCCACCAGCGGCCACCCCCCCACAGATACGCAGTATTTT CATSGHPPTDTQYF
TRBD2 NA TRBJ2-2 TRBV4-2 TGTGCCAGCAGCCAAGATCGGGGGGGGCGGACCGGGGAGCTGTTTTTT CASSQDRGGRTGELFF
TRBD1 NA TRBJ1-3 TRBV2 TGTGCCAGCAGGTCCCCCCCAATGGGGGCAGGGGGGACCATATATTTT CASRSPPMGAGGTIYF
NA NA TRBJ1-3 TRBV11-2 TGTGCCAGCACCTCCCCACGCGGACTCGGGAACACCATATATTTT CASTSPRGLGNTIYF
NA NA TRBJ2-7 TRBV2 TGTGCCAGCAGTGAAGGGGGACATTACGAGCAGTACTTC CASSEGGHYEQYF
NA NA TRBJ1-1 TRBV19 TGTGCCAGTAGTTTGGATCGTAGGGGCGACACTGAAGCTTTCTTT CASSLDRRGDTEAFF
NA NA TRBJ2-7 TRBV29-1 TGCAGCGTTGAGGGCGACACCCGCGAGCAGTACTTC CSVEGDTREQYF
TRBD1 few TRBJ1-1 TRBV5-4 TGTGCCAGCAGCTGGGGAGGACAGGGGAAGACTTTCTTT CASSWGGQGKTFF
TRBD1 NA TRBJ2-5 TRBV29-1 TGCAGCGTTGAATTACCTCAGGGGGCACAAGAGACCCAGTACTTC CSVELPQGAQETQYF
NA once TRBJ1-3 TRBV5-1 TGCGCCAGCAGCTTGCCCGGGGCTGGAAACACCATATATTTT CASSLPGAGNTIYF
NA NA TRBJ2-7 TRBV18 TGTGCCAGCTCGCAAGTTCGGGGAGGCGAGCAGTACTTC CASSQVRGGEQYF
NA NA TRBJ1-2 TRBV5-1 TGCGCCAGCAGCTTGGGGCAGGGTCGTGGCTACACCTTC CASSLGQGRGYTF
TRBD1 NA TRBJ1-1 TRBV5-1 TGCGCCAGCAGCACCTTAGGACAGGCTGAAGCTTTCTTT CASSTLGQAEAFF
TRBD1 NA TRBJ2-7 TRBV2 TGTGCCAGCAAGCCCGGGACAGGGGGCTACGAGCAGTACTTC CASKPGTGGYEQYF
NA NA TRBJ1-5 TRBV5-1 TGCGCCAGCAGCCTTTACAGGGATCCCTGGGCCCAGCATTTT CASSLYRDPWAQHF